The 27 T cell receptor beta chains below come from one sample, sequenced in a study of OX40 agonist ivuxolimab in advanced cancers. Library construction relied on the immunoSEQ multiplex PCR assay. Imported from immuneACCESS, the table was reduced by TCRdb to in-frame sequences with V and J called. These copies leave out some clones; in studies compared against another copy, an unresolved V gene accounts for under half, and the cause of the remainder is not known. The table for this sample lists some 35,000 clones; over 80% of them were counted only once. Clones ranked in the top ten supply about two fifths of the sample. The sample here was CD4+ or CD8+ T cells sorted from blood, taken in a trial of the OX40 agonist ivuxolimab. These TCRs come from an adult with an advanced solid tumor such as melanoma, head and neck, liver or kidney cancer.

A few counts support this clone. The chain joins TRBV19 to TRBJ1-2, with unresolved D. Germline CDR1 LNHDA, CDR2 SQIVND (reference sequence). V gave up 5 bases and J gave up 9 bases, with 19 bases separating them. The CDR3 has 14 amino acids. In DNA form, the CDR3 reads TGTGCCAGTAGTTTTGCGGACGCCGTAGGTCGCTACACCTTC. Protein sequence: CASSFADAVGRYTF.

The gene calls are TRBV5-1 and TRBJ2-3; TRBD1 agrees at 10 bases. V trimming: 0 bases; J trimming: 5 bases; junction bases outside the gene matches: 9. From germline, CDR1 is SGHRS and CDR2 YFSETQ. CDR3 length equals 17 residues. The CDR3 DNA reads TGCGCCAGCAGCTTGGCCCTGACAGGGGGCAACGGAGATACGCAGTATTTT. Translating gives CASSLALTGGNGDTQYF.

This clone occurred a few times. The chain combines TRBV28 with TRBJ2-5; weak D call: TRBD2 (6 bases). The V and J ends lost 5 bases and 1 base respectively, with 17 bases between them. The germline gives CDR1 MDHEN, CDR2 SYDVKM. The CDR3 is made up of 16 amino acids. The CDR3 DNA sequence: TGTGCCAGCAGTAACGGGTACCACGGGGGCCAAGAGACCCAGTACTTC. Translating gives CASSNGYHGGQETQYF.

This clone was observed a few times. This chain links TRBV6-4 with TRBJ1-3, with TRBD1 matching 8 bases. Germline CDR1 MRHNA, CDR2 SNTAGT. Trimming took 5 bases from V and 11 from J; bases not matched to a gene: 5. The CDR3 length is 12 residues. The CDR3 reads CASSIGTGPIYF. For the CDR3, the DNA is TGTGCCAGCAGTATCGGGACAGGTCCCATATATTTT.

This rearrangement joins TRBV5-1 to TRBJ2-1; 7 positions match TRBD1. Germline V gene lookup returns CDR1 SGHRS and CDR2 YFSETQ. Unmatched junction bases numbered 6, after V lost 4 bases and J lost 8 bases. The CDR3 runs 13 residues. The CDR3 here is CASSQTGPDEQFF. The DNA of the CDR3 is TGCGCCAGCAGCCAGACAGGGCCAGATGAGCAGTTCTTC.

This clone was seen just once. The J gene is TRBJ2-7, the V gene TRBV10-3, with D unclear. From germline, CDR1 is ENHRY and CDR2 SYGVKD. CDR3 length equals 12 residues. V was clipped by 8 bases and J by 7 bases, with 15 bases between them. CDR3 in amino acids: CAIHLSAGEQYF. In DNA, the CDR3 is TGTGCCATCCACCTCTCCGCCGGAGAGCAGTACTTC.

The chain uses TRBV4-2 and TRBJ1-5, with D uncertain. With 1 base removed from V and 3 bases from J, the gap between germline ends came to 31 bases. This CDR3 spans 22 amino acids. The germline CDR1 and CDR2 sequences are LGHNA and YNFKEQ. The CDR3 loop reads CASSQVSSGGGLSEPFNQPQHF. In DNA, the CDR3 is TGTGCCAGCAGCCAAGTTTCTTCGGGAGGTGGTCTATCCGAGCCCTTCAATCAGCCCCAGCATTTT.

This clone was counted once. The chain couples TRBV2 to TRBJ1-4; tentative D call: TRBD1 (5 bases). V was cut by 6 bases and J by 3 bases, with 11 bases left in between. Germline V CDR1 and CDR2: SNHLY, FYNNEI. The CDR3 totals 14 residues. The CDR3 spells CASRLREANEKLFF. CDR3 bases: TGTGCCAGCAGACTCAGGGAAGCTAATGAAAAACTGTTTTTT.

The genes are TRBV5-4 and TRBJ1-2; D is uncertain. Trimming stripped 0 bases from V and 6 bases from J, with 9 bases between. The length of the CDR3 is 13 residues. Germline CDR1 is SGHNT and CDR2 is YYREEE (reference sequence). The CDR3 bases are TGTGCCAGCAGCTTGGACAGTCTAAATGGCTACACCTTC. It yields the protein CASSLDSLNGYTF. The whole variable domain, filled in from reference TRBV5-4 and TRBJ1-2, reads ETGVTQSPTHLIKTRGQQVTLRCSSQSGHNTVSWYQQALGQGPQFIFQYYREEENGRGNFPPRFSGLQFPNYSSELNVNALELDDSALYLCASSLDSLNGYTFGSGTRLTVV.

This chain connects TRBV7-9 to TRBJ2-6; tentative D call: TRBD1 (6 bases). The germline V gene has CDR1 SEHNR and CDR2 FQNEAQ (reference sequence). Trimming took off 7 bases at V and 2 bases at J, with 9 bases between the two ends. The CDR3 length is 14 residues. The CDR3 spells CASKSGAGANVLTF. The CDR3 DNA reads as TGTGCCAGCAAATCAGGGGCTGGGGCCAACGTCCTGACTTTC.

The genes are TRBV30 and TRBJ1-5, with unresolved D. CDR1 and CDR2 from the germline V gene are GTSNPN and SVGIG (reference sequence). Trimming left V 2 bases short and J 6 bases short, with 14 bases between. This CDR3 comprises 14 residues. CDR3 amino acids: CAWSPDGLVQPQHF. CDR3 DNA sequence: TGTGCCTGGAGTCCAGACGGGCTTGTTCAGCCCCAGCATTTT.

This sequence joins TRBV6-4 and TRBJ2-7, with TRBD2 identical over 7 bases. Germline V CDR1 and CDR2: MRHNA, SNTAGT. There are 15 residues in the CDR3. Trimming removed 3 bases from V and 5 bases from J; junction bases left unmatched: 10. CDR3 nucleotides: TGTGCCAGCAGTGAAGATGGCGGGGGTGGCAACGAGCAGTACTTC. Translating gives CASSEDGGGGNEQYF.

This clone is a singleton in its sample. V usage is TRBV20-1 and J usage is TRBJ2-3; D unclear. Germline CDR1 reads DFQATT; CDR2 reads SNEGSKA (reference sequence). This CDR3 comprises 11 residues. Between the trimmed V and J ends, which lost 3 bases and 10 bases, there was a span of 11 bases. CDR3 loop: CSASSLGSQYF. The CDR3, as DNA: TGCAGTGCTAGCTCCCTAGGGTCGCAGTATTTT.

The V gene is TRBV10-3, the J gene TRBJ1-2, with TRBD1 identical over 9 bases. V dropped 4 bases and J dropped 8; count of bases not matched to a gene: 8. The CDR3 is 14 amino acids. In germline, CDR1 is ENHRY, CDR2 SYGVKD. CDR3 bases: TGTGCCATCAGTGGCACAGGGGGCGGCGAAGGCTACACCTTC. Translated: CAISGTGGGEGYTF.

This sequence joins TRBV2 and TRBJ2-1; the D gene is possibly TRBD1 (6 bases). Trimming left V 8 bases short and J 0 bases short, with 11 bases between. The CDR3 consists of 14 residues. The germline V gene encodes CDR1 SNHLY and CDR2 FYNNEI. The CDR3 DNA is TGTGCCAGCTCGGCGGACAGCTCCTACAATGAGCAGTTCTTC. This sequence encodes CASSADSSYNEQFF.

This clone came up a few times. V gene TRBV5-4 combines with J gene TRBJ1-2; no firm D call. Germline V CDR1 and CDR2: SGHNT, YYREEE (reference sequence). The CDR3 loop spans 13 amino acids. The V gene lost 1 base and the J gene lost 3 bases, with 7 bases spanning the gap. The CDR3 DNA sequence: TGTGCCAGCAGCTTGCCGGCGGACTATGGCTACACCTTC. Amino acid sequence: CASSLPADYGYTF.

The chain carries TRBV11-2 and TRBJ2-1; 9 nucleotides align to TRBD2. CDR1 is SGHAT and CDR2 is FQNNGV in the germline V gene. There are 17 residues in the CDR3. V gave up 1 base and J gave up 12 bases; unmatched junction bases: 16. The CDR3 loop is CASSLVGRLAEPRGQFF. CDR3 sequence (DNA): TGTGCCAGCAGCTTAGTAGGGCGACTAGCGGAACCTCGGGGGCAGTTCTTC. The entire variable domain, with the rest obtained from reference TRBV11-2 and TRBJ2-1, is as follows: EAGVAQSPRYKIIEKRQSVAFWCNPISGHATLYWYQQILGQGPKLLIQFQNNGVVDDSQLPKDRFSAERLKGVDSTLKIQPAKLEDSAVYLCASSLVGRLAEPRGQFFGPGTRLTVL.

The rearrangement uses TRBV6-5 and TRBJ2-5; the match to TRBD2 covers 7 bases. The DNA matches TRBJ2-7 better at its end, which makes the J call doubtful. There are 13 residues in the CDR3. Germline V lookup: CDR1 MNHEY, CDR2 SVGAGI. The CDR3 nucleotides are TGTGCCATCGCTCGGACTAGTGGGCGCGAGCAGTACTTC. Translated: CAIARTSGREQYF.

This chain connects TRBV6-1 to TRBJ2-5; D not resolved. The better agreement between TRBJ2-7 and the DNA end casts doubt on the J call. CDR1 MNHNS and CDR2 SASEGT come from the germline V gene. This CDR3 contains 14 residues. The CDR3 DNA sequence: TGTGCCAGTCGGACCCGGACGGCCTCCTACGAGCAGTACTTC. This translates into CASRTRTASYEQYF.

The chain is built from TRBV7-2 and TRBJ2-5; 8 bases match TRBD2. The V segment lost 2 bases and the J segment 1 base; nucleotides outside the gene matches: 3. CDR3 length: 15 residues. Germline loops: CDR1 SGHTA, CDR2 FQGNSA. CDR3 DNA sequence: TGTGCCAGCAGCTTACAGCGGGGGATCCAAGAGACCCAGTACTTC. This codes for CASSLQRGIQETQYF.

Of note for this clone: The junction and the germline gene differ at one end; a read error may be behind it. The chain recombines TRBV19 with TRBJ1-5, with D perhaps TRBD1 (6 bases). The CDR3 extends over 14 amino acids. Germline values: CDR1 LNHDA, CDR2 SQIVND (reference sequence). CDR3 in DNA: TGTGCCAGGAGTAAAGAGTGGGGGGCGTCAGCCCAGCATTTT. This codes for CARSKEWGASAQHF.

J is TRBJ1-2 and V is TRBV19; D not resolved. CDR1 LNHDA and CDR2 SQIVND come from the germline V gene (reference sequence). This CDR3 is 17 amino acids long. V lost 1 base and J 6 bases, leaving 21 bases between the germline ends. CDR3 bases: TGTGCCAGTAGTATAGCGGGCGGTGGTCTGGATCAGGATGGCTACACCTTC. Residues: CASSIAGGGLDQDGYTF.

This clone was counted a single time. The chain combines TRBV18 with TRBJ2-1; D is possibly TRBD2 (7 bases). CDR3 length: 16 residues. Germline V gene data show CDR1 as KGHSH and CDR2 as LQKENI. The germline V and J ends were trimmed by 3 bases and 0 bases, with 12 bases remaining between them. The CDR3 loop is CASSPWGGASYNEQFF. The CDR3 DNA reads as TGTGCCAGCTCACCCTGGGGGGGGGCCTCCTACAATGAGCAGTTCTTC.

The rearrangement uses TRBV5-1 and TRBJ2-1; 7 bases fit TRBD2. Looked up from germline, CDR1 is SGHRS and CDR2 is YFSETQ. V was pared by 0 bases and J by 8 bases, with 2 bases of the junction left unmatched. The CDR3 loop spans 13 amino acids. CDR3 bases: TGCGCCAGCAGCTTGGGTGGGGGGGATGAGCAGTTCTTC. It specifies CASSLGGGDEQFF.

This clone has just a few counts. The chain couples TRBV9 to TRBJ1-3; 7 positions agree with TRBD1. Per germline, CDR1 SGDLS and CDR2 YYNGEE. This CDR3 region has 15 residues. After removal of 0 bases from V and 0 bases from J, the junction contained 0 bases not matched to a gene. The CDR3 DNA reads as TGTGCCAGCAGCGTAGAGGGGGCCTCTGGAAACACCATATATTTT. It yields the protein CASSVEGASGNTIYF.

The rearrangement links TRBV5-4 to TRBJ1-6, with a possible D match to TRBD1 (6 bases). CDR3 length: 15 amino acids. V gave up 0 bases and J gave up 9 bases, with 13 bases separating them. The germline V gene encodes CDR1 SGHNT and CDR2 YYREEE (reference sequence). The CDR3 nucleotides are TGTGCCAGCAGCTTGGTACAGGGAACGGGTTCACCCCTCCACTTT. It codes for CASSLVQGTGSPLHF.

The J gene is TRBJ2-5, the V gene TRBV27; the D is unclear. CDR3 length: 15 residues. V lost 0 bases, J lost 5 bases, and 13 bases lay in between. CDR1 MNHEY and CDR2 SMNVEV come from the germline V gene (reference sequence). CDR3 sequence reads: CASSLSPPAKETQYF. DNA of the CDR3: TGTGCCAGCAGTTTATCGCCGCCAGCTAAGGAGACCCAGTACTTC.